This T cell receptor (beta chain) was sequenced during a study of blood T cell repertoires in COVID-19. Study background: From the United States, Italy and Spain came samples of acute and convalescent COVID-19.

Assay used: immunoSEQ multiplex PCR; TCRdb lists only in-frame clones, some missing. The data show roughly 200,000 clones, approximately 86% seen once. Participants' own reports of clinical history determined their cohort assignment. Trimming shortened V by 2 bases and J by 5 bases, and 12 bases separated the two germline ends. The germline CDR1 and CDR2 sequences are KGHSH and LQKENI. This CDR3 has 14 amino acids. Sequenced input: PBMCs or T cells enriched from blood (not recorded which). The source of this sequence is a man younger than 30 with acute COVID-19. V usage is TRBV18 and J usage is TRBJ1-1; maybe TRBD1 (5 bases). CDR3 nucleotides: TGTGCCAGCTCACCAGGCGGGGGAGGGACTGAAGCTTTCTTT. Translating it yields CASSPGGGGTEAFF.